This TCR beta chain was documented in a study of T cell repertoires in cytomegalovirus infection. The overall study: Indications of both CMV infection and matching HLA type were provided by public TCR beta signatures.

This clonotype was picked up a small number of times. Its antigen remains unknown. TCRdb fed the reads into MiXCR, producing one record per CDR3 protein. The sample includes roughly 230,000 distinct CDR3 sequences, about 20% seen only once; the top ten take roughly 18%. The CDR3 runs 16 residues. Germline V CDR1 and CDR2: SGHTA, FQGNSA. With 1 base clipped from V and 1 base from J, the junction kept 5 bases outside the gene matches. Overall study results and limits: Ex vivo responses were dominated by HLA-C-restricted CMV-specific TCR beta clonotypes. CMV carriers having the relevant HLA were flagged by cumulative public TCR beta family frequency.

The receptor was isolated from a human donor in good health (CMV status not recorded). Some clones in this sample may be carry-over from other donors' samples. The sample consisted of CD8+ T cells from PBMCs. The V and J genes are TRBV7-2 and TRBJ1-1; 8 bases line up with TRBD1. CDR3 coding DNA: TGTGCCAGCAGCTTAGACCCCGGGACAGGGAACACTGAAGCTTTCTTT. It codes for CASSLDPGTGNTEAFF. Variable domain in full (rest from reference TRBV7-2 and TRBJ1-1): GAGVSQSPSNKVTEKGKDVELRCDPISGHTALYWYRQSLGQGLEFLIYFQGNSAPDKSGLPSDRFSAERTGGSVSTLTIQRTQQEDSAVYLCASSLDPGTGNTEAFFGQGTRLTVV.